The T cell receptor beta chain under discussion was sequenced for a study of blood T cell repertoires in COVID-19. About the study: Both acute and convalescent COVID-19 samples were obtained from the United States, Italy and Spain. T cells, B-cell-depleted T cells, or PBMCs provided the cDNA or gDNA that served as material.

The assay was immunoSEQ multiplex PCR, and TCRdb's table has in-frame clones only and misses some. This table has around 460,000 clones, roughly 89% appearing once. Seattle's cohort entered during active infection and was followed longitudinally. The ends lost 7 bases at V and 1 base at J; junction bases unmatched: 11. The CDR3 totals 18 residues. Looked up from germline, CDR1 is MRHNA and CDR2 is SNTAGT. Sequencing was performed on peripheral blood. The chain combines TRBV6-4 with TRBJ2-3; 13 nucleotides match TRBD2. The origin of this receptor is a man aged 18 to 30 with COVID-19, enrolled during active disease. The CDR3 here is CASTKRAGTSGGTDTQYF. CDR3 DNA sequence: TGTGCCAGCACCAAACGGGCTGGGACTAGCGGGGGCACAGATACGCAGTATTTT.